This T cell receptor beta chain was sequenced during a study of cytomegalovirus exposure and HLA in healthy donors. In regard to this clone: What it binds is not known.

General study findings and limits: Common viral pathogens seemed to be connected with several of the most significant clusters, according to a later analysis. Diagnosis of cytomegalovirus status made by the classifier reportedly showed high specificity and sensitivity.

The CDR3 loop spans 14 amino acids. Trimming left V 0 bases short and J 8 bases short, with 14 bases between. Germline V lookup: CDR1 SGHRS, CDR2 YFSETQ. Both 60 Vbeta primers and 13 Jbeta primers went into the PCR. Clones were read by immunoSEQ multiplex PCR, and TCRdb kept only the in-frame ones, dropping some. Among around 120,000 clones, around 77% were seen once, and the ten largest hold around 5.2%. This receptor was identified in a man aged 45-60 years in good health and CMV-seropositive. V and J are TRBV5-1 and TRBJ1-2; TRBD1 is a possible D gene (5 bases). The sequenced sample was PBMCs. The DNA for the CDR3 is TGCGCCAGCAGCTTGGACCCTCGCTCAGGGGGCTACACCTTC. It translates to CASSLDPRSGGYTF. Filled out from reference TRBV5-1 and TRBJ1-2, the complete variable domain reads KAGVTQTPRYLIKTRGQQVTLSCSPISGHRSVSWYQQTPGQGLQFLFEYFSETQRNKGNFPGRFSGRQFSNSRSEMNVSTLELGDSALYLCASSLDPRSGGYTFGSGTRLTVV.